One and the same sample provided the 8 T cell receptor beta chains below, sequenced in a study of blood T cell repertoires in COVID-19. The data were produced by immunoSEQ multiplex PCR, yet TCRdb's version contains in-frame clones alone and is incomplete. The data contain 200,000 to 250,000 clones, around 83% of them seen just once; the ten biggest clones take up more than 8.5%. The sample consisted of peripheral blood. Receptors originate from a woman between 50 and 59 years old with COVID-19, enrolled during active disease.

Ten or more counts support this clone. This chain's CDR3 is CASSNRQENTEAFF. CDR3 DNA: TGTGCCAGTAGTAATAGACAGGAGAACACTGAAGCTTTCTTT. This chain uses TRBV19 with TRBJ1-1; weak D call: TRBD1 (6 bases). Trimming shortened V by 4 bases and J by 1 base, and 10 bases separated the two germline ends. This CDR3 contains 14 residues. Germline V gene sequence: CDR1 LNHDA, CDR2 SQIVND (reference sequence).

The chain employs TRBV6-2 or TRBV6-3 and TRBJ1-5, with unresolved D. The V end was cut by 0 bases, the J end by 0 bases, with 12 bases between. The CDR3 consists of 17 residues. Germline V CDR1 and CDR2: MNHEY, SVGEGT. CDR3 nucleotides: TGTGCCAGCAGTTACTCTGGCTCTTACCTTAGCAATCAGCCCCAGCATTTT. Protein sequence: CASSYSGSYLSNQPQHF.

This clone was detected only once. This rearrangement joins TRBV7-8 to TRBJ2-3; a possible D gene is TRBD1 (5 bases). Trimming cost V 1 base and J 2 bases, with 7 bases left between them. This CDR3 is 14 amino acids long. CDR1 and CDR2 (germline): SGHVS, FQNEAQ. This chain's CDR3 is CASSLGGPTDTQYF. The CDR3 coding sequence is TGTGCCAGCAGCTTAGGGGGCCCCACAGATACGCAGTATTTT.

This chain links TRBV5-1 with TRBJ2-1, with a tentative D call TRBD2 (7 bases). Germline values: CDR1 SGHRS, CDR2 YFSETQ. The CDR3 consists of 14 residues. Trimming shortened V by 5 bases and J by 5 bases, and 14 bases separated the two germline ends. CDR3 nucleotides: TGCGCCAGCAGAAGGGGGGGGGCCGACAATGAGCAGTTCTTC. Its protein product is CASRRGGADNEQFF. The complete variable domain, with remaining parts taken from reference TRBV5-1 and TRBJ2-1, reads KAGVTQTPRYLIKTRGQQVTLSCSPISGHRSVSWYQQTPGQGLQFLFEYFSETQRNKGNFPGRFSGRQFSNSRSEMNVSTLELGDSALYLCASRRGGADNEQFFGPGTRLTVL.

The J gene is TRBJ2-7, the V gene TRBV27; D perhaps matches TRBD1 (5 bases). V was clipped by 0 bases and J by 0 bases, with 9 bases between them. This CDR3 has 15 amino acids. Per germline, CDR1 MNHEY and CDR2 SMNVEV (reference sequence). The DNA of the CDR3 is TGTGCCAGCAGTTTATCGAACAGGTTCTCCTACGAGCAGTACTTC. Protein: CASSLSNRFSYEQYF.

The chain employs TRBV7-2 and TRBJ1-2; D call uncertain. Trimming took off 2 bases at V and 4 bases at J, with 11 bases between the two ends. The CDR3 contains 14 residues. CDR1 is SGHTA, CDR2 FQGNSA, per germline. CDR3 nucleotides: TGTGCCAGCAGCTTATCTCCCGCTATCTATGGCTACACCTTC. This codes for CASSLSPAIYGYTF.

This clone was observed a single time. V is TRBV7-9 and J is TRBJ1-5; TRBD1 is a possible D gene (6 bases). Between the trimmed V and J ends, which lost 4 bases and 4 bases, there was a span of 11 bases. The germline gives CDR1 SEHNR, CDR2 FQNEAQ (reference sequence). The CDR3 covers 14 residues. The CDR3 DNA sequence: TGTGCCAGCAGCTCTGGACAGACGAATCAGCCCCAGCATTTT. It encodes CASSSGQTNQPQHF.

The rearrangement uses TRBV11-2 and TRBJ2-5; 7 nucleotides match TRBD1. The CDR3 runs to 16 residues. Unmatched junction bases numbered 10, after V lost 5 bases and J lost 1 base. The germline CDR1 and CDR2 sequences are SGHAT and FQNNGV. CDR3 bases: TGTGCCAGCAGCCTATTGACAGGGAGTCGCCAAGAGACCCAGTACTTC. This gives the protein CASSLLTGSRQETQYF.